This T cell receptor beta chain was identified in a study of tumor-infiltrating lymphocytes in primary liver carcinoma. Across the whole study: The cohort included men and women aged 30 to 69 years. Study-wide findings and caveats: Compared with blood, tumor repertoires held significantly more in their top 250 clones. The overlap of tumor-adjacent and tumor-blood pairs was smaller than that of tumor region pairs.

Germline CDR1 and CDR2: SQVTM and ANQGSEA. This CDR3 has 17 residues. J gave up 7 bases and V 6 bases, and 19 bases lay outside the gene matches. They got blood RNA out of unsorted whole blood and also pulled out germline DNA. At sampling, these chronic HBV carriers had received no treatment. This clonotype was picked up many times. Its antigen remains unknown. The researchers produced TCR beta cDNA from roughly 500 ng total RNA with a constant-region primer. Each TCR beta library was derived from three nested multiplex PCR rounds that employed slightly modified ARM-PCR. Each of the first two PCR rounds ran around 10 cycles with TRBV1-TRBV30 forward and C-beta reverse primers. TCRdb redid the calling of the multiplex PCR reads with MiXCR, one entry per CDR3 protein. The sample gives roughly 330,000 distinct CDR3 sequences, about two thirds of which show up once; roughly 6% is in the top ten.

The sequenced sample consisted of peripheral blood. This clonotype was obtained from a man aged 35-49 years with primary liver carcinoma and hepatitis B virus infection. The chain recombines TRBV29-1 with TRBJ2-1; TRBD2 matches at 9 bases. The CDR3, as DNA: TGCAGCGTGGGGGGCAGGCGGGAGGGCCCCGCACGGAATGAGCAGTTCTTC. Protein: CSVGGRREGPARNEQFF.